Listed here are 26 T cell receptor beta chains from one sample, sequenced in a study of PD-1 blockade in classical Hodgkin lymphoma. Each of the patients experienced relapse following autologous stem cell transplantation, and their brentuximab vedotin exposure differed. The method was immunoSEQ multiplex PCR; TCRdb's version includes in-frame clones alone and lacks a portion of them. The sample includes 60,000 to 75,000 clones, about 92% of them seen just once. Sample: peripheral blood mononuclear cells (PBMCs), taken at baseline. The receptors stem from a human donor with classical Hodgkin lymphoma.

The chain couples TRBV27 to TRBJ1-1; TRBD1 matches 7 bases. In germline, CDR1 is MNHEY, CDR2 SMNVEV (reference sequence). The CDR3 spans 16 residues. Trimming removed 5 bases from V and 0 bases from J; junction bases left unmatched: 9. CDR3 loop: CASSPDREIMNTEAFF. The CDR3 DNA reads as TGTGCCAGCAGTCCTGACAGGGAAATTATGAACACTGAAGCTTTCTTT.

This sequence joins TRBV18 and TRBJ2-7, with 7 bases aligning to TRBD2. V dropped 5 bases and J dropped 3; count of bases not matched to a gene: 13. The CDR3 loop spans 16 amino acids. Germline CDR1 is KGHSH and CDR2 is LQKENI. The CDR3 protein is CASSSNGGRGVYEQYF. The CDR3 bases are TGTGCCAGCTCATCGAACGGCGGGAGAGGGGTCTACGAGCAGTACTTC.

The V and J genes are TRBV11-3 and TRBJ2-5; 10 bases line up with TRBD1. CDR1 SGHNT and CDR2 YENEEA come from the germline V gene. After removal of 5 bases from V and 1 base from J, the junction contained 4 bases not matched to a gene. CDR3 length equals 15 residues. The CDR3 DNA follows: TGTGCCAGCAGCCCCGGACAGGGGGGCCAAGAGACCCAGTACTTC. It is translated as CASSPGQGGQETQYF.

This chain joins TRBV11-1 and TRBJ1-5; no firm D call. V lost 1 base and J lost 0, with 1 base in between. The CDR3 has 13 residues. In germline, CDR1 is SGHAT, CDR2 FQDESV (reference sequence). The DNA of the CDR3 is TGTGCCAGCAGCTTAGATAGCAATCAGCCCCAGCATTTT. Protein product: CASSLDSNQPQHF.

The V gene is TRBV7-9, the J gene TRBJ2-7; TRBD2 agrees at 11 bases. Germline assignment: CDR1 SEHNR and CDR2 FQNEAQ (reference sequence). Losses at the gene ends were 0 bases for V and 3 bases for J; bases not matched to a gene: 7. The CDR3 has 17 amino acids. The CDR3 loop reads CASSLAGGGLADYEQYF. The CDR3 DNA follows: TGTGCCAGCAGCTTAGCAGGCGGGGGACTAGCGGACTACGAGCAGTACTTC.

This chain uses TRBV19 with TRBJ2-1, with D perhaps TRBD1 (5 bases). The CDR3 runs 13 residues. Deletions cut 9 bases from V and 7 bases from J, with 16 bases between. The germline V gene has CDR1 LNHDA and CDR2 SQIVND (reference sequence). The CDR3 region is CASTPSSGNEQFF. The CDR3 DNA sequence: TGTGCCAGCACCCCGAGTTCAGGGAATGAGCAGTTCTTC.

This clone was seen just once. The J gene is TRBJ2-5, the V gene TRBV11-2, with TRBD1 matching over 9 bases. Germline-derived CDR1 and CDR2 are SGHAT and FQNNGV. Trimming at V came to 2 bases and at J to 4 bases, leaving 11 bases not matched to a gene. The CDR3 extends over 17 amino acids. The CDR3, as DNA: TGTGCCAGCAGCTTATCCCCGACAGGGGGGATTAGAGAGACCCAGTACTTC. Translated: CASSLSPTGGIRETQYF.

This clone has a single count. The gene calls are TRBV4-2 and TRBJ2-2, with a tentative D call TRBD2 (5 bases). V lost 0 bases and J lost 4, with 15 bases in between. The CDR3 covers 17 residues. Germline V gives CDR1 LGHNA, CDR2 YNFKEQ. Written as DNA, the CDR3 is TGTGCCAGCAGCCAAGATCGGAGTAGCGCCTTCACCGGGGAGCTGTTTTTT. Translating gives CASSQDRSSAFTGELFF.

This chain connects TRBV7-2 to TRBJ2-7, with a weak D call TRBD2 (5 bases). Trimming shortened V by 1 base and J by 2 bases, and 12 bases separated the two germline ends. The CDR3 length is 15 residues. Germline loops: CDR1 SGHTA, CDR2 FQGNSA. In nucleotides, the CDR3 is TGTGCCAGCAGCTTAGTCCGGGGTTCCGCCTACGAGCAGTACTTC. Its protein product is CASSLVRGSAYEQYF.

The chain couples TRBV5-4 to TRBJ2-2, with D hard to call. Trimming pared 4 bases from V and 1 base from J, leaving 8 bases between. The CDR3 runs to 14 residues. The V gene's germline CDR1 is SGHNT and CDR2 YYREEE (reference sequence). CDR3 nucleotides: TGTGCCAGCAGCGCCGTACAGAACACCGGGGAGCTGTTTTTT. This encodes CASSAVQNTGELFF.

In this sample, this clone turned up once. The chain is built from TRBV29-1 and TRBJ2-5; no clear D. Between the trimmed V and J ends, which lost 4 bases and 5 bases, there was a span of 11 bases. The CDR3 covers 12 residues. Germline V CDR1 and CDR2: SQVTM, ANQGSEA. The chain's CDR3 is CSVAALGETQYF. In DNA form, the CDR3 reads TGCAGCGTTGCGGCCCTGGGGGAGACCCAGTACTTC.

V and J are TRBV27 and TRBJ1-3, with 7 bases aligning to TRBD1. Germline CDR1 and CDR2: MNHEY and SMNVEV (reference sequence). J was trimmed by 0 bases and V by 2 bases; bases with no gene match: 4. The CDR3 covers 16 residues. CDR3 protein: CASSLRGPSSGNTIYF. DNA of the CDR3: TGTGCCAGCAGTTTAAGGGGGCCTAGCTCTGGAAACACCATATATTTT.

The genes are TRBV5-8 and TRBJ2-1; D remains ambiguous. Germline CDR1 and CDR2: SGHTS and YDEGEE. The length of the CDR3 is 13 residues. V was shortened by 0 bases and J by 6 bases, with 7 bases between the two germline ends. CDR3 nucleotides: TGTGCCAGCAGCTTGGCCCTAGTCAATGAGCAGTTCTTC. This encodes CASSLALVNEQFF.

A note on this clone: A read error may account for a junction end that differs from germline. Here the CDR3 DNA reads TGTGCCAACAGTGGCAGGGTGTCCGAGACCCAGTACTTC. Residues: CANSGRVSETQYF. The chain joins TRBV2 to TRBJ2-5; maybe TRBD1 (5 bases). There are 13 residues in the CDR3. Germline V gene data show CDR1 as SNHLY and CDR2 as FYNNEI.

CDR3: CASSLEGYGYTF. The CDR3 DNA reads TGTGCCAGCAGCTTGGAAGGTTATGGCTACACCTTC. This chain links TRBV5-6 with TRBJ1-2; D unresolved. From germline, CDR1 is SGHDT and CDR2 YYEEEE. Trimming removed 0 bases at V and 5 bases at J, with 5 bases between. The CDR3 has 12 residues.

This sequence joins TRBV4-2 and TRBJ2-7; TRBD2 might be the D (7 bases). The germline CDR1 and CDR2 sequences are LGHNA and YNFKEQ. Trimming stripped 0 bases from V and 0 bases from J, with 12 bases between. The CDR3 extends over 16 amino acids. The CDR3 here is CASSQESGGVSYEQYF. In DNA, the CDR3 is TGTGCCAGCAGCCAAGAATCGGGGGGCGTCTCCTACGAGCAGTACTTC.

The CDR3 region has the DNA TGTGCCAGCAGCTTAGGGCTAGCGGGGGTCGAAGAGACCCAGTACTTC. It translates to CASSLGLAGVEETQYF. V usage is TRBV11-1 and J usage is TRBJ2-5; 10 bases are shared with TRBD2. The CDR3 length is 16 residues. J gave up 3 bases and V 1 base, and 5 bases lay outside the gene matches. The germline V gene encodes CDR1 SGHAT and CDR2 FQDESV (reference sequence).

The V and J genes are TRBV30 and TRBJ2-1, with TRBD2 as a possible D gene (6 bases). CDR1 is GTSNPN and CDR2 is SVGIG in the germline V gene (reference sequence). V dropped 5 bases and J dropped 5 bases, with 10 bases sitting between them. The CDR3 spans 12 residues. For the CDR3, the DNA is TGTGCCTGGTTGGGACTTGACAATGAGCAGTTCTTC. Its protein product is CAWLGLDNEQFF.

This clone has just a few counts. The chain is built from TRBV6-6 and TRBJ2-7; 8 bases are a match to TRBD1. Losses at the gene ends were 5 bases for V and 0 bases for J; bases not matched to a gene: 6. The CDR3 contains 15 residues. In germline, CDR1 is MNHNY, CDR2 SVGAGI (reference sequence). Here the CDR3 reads CASSQGAGPSYEQYF. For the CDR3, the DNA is TGTGCCAGCAGTCAGGGGGCAGGGCCCTCCTACGAGCAGTACTTC.

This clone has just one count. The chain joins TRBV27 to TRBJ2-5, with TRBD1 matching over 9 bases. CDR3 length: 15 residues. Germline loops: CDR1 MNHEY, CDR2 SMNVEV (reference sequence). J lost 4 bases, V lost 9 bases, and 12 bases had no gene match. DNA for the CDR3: TGTGCCAGATCCCCGGGACAGGGTAACCCAGAGACCCAGTACTTC. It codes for CARSPGQGNPETQYF.

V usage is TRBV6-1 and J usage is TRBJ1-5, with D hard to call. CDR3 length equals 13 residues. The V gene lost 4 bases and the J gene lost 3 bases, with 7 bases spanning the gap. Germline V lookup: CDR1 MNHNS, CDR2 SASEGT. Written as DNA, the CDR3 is TGTGCCAGCAGTGCCACCATCAATCAGCCCCAGCATTTT. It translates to CASSATINQPQHF.

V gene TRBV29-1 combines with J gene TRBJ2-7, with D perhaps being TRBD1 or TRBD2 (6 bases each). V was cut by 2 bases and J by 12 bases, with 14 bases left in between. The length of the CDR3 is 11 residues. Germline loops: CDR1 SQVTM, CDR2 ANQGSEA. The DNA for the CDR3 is TGCAGCGTTGAATTGGACAGCGGGTGGTACTTC. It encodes CSVELDSGWYF.

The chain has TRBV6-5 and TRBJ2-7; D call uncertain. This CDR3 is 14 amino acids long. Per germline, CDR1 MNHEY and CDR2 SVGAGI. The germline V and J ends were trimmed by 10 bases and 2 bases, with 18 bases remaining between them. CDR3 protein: CATRGGVTPYEQYF. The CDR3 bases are TGTGCCACCCGTGGTGGAGTGACGCCCTACGAGCAGTACTTC.

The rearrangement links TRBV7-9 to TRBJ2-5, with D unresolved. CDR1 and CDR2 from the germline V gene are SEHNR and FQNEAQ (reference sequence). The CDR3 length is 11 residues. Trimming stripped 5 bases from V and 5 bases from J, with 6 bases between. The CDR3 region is CASSISETQYF. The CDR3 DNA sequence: TGTGCCAGCAGCATAAGTGAGACCCAGTACTTC.

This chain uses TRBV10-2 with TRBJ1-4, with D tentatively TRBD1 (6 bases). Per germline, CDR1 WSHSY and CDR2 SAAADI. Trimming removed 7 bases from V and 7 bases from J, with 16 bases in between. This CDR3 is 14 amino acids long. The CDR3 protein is CASTPGGAGEKLFF. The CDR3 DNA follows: TGCGCCAGCACCCCCGGGGGGGCTGGTGAAAAACTGTTTTTT.

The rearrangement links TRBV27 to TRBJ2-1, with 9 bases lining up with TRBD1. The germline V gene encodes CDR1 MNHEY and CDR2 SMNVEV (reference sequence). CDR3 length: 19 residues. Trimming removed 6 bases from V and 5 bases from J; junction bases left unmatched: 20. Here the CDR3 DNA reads TGTGCCAGCAGGCCGAACCTCAGGCGGACAGGGGAGGATCACAATGAGCAGTTCTTC. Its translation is CASRPNLRRTGEDHNEQFF.